Listed below are T cell receptor beta chains from one sample, sequenced in a study of blood T cells in healthy people across ages. TCRdb passed the 5' RACE reads through MiXCR, listing each CDR3 protein once. Among about 1,600,000 distinct CDR3 sequences, approximately 38% were seen once, and the ten largest hold approximately 7.9%. Sequencing was performed on blood. The origin of the receptors is a woman aged 18-29 years in good health. The conserved cysteine and the conserved F or W are not part of the CDR3 here. Each record gives: J gene, V gene, CDR3 protein.

J gene: TRBJ2-1
V gene: TRBV12-3/TRBV12-4
CDR3 protein: ASSFLLADYNEQF

J gene: TRBJ2-7
V gene: TRBV15
CDR3 protein: ATSAQGGSYEQY

J gene: NA
V gene: TRBV6-5
CDR3 protein: ASSYGVTGEQY

J gene: TRBJ1-3
V gene: TRBV12-3/TRBV12-4
CDR3 protein: ASSPDSVSGNTIY

J gene: TRBJ1-6
V gene: TRBV5-1
CDR3 protein: ASSLSGQINSPLH

J gene: TRBJ2-1
V gene: TRBV20-1
CDR3 protein: SASGFGGRGPSEQF

J gene: TRBJ2-7
V gene: TRBV5-1
CDR3 protein: ASSLRLGAGEYEQY

J gene: TRBJ2-7
V gene: TRBV18
CDR3 protein: ASSPPGSPYEQY

J gene: TRBJ2-1
V gene: TRBV4-1
CDR3 protein: ASSQTPTTRGKF

J gene: TRBJ2-3
V gene: TRBV27
CDR3 protein: ASSSGGFSTDTQY

J gene: TRBJ2-7
V gene: TRBV7-9
CDR3 protein: ASSSTGYHSYEQY

J gene: TRBJ1-5
V gene: TRBV10-3
CDR3 protein: AISESGGRNQPQH

J gene: TRBJ1-1
V gene: TRBV5-1
CDR3 protein: ASSLNSGGQYTEAF

J gene: TRBJ1-4
V gene: TRBV4-1
CDR3 protein: ASSPIGEKLF

J gene: TRBJ1-2
V gene: TRBV7-9
CDR3 protein: ASSFNSGTGNNYGYT

J gene: TRBJ2-5
V gene: TRBV5-6
CDR3 protein: ASSSSTGTRGYNEQY

J gene: TRBJ1-1
V gene: TRBV5-1
CDR3 protein: ASSSQEGSEAF

J gene: TRBJ2-1
V gene: TRBV29-1
CDR3 protein: SVEGDRGSNEQF

J gene: TRBJ1-2
V gene: TRBV20-1
CDR3 protein: SASRVPSDGYT

J gene: TRBJ2-2
V gene: TRBV24-1
CDR3 protein: ATSDPGTVTGGLF

J gene: TRBJ2-4
V gene: TRBV7-9
CDR3 protein: ASSLTSGGVSIQY

J gene: TRBJ2-5
V gene: TRBV10-2
CDR3 protein: ATRPVVGFGETQY

J gene: TRBJ2-7
V gene: TRBV20-1
CDR3 protein: SATGDRSSYEQY

J gene: TRBJ2-1
V gene: TRBV10-3
CDR3 protein: AISESSSGRTGEQF

J gene: TRBJ2-1
V gene: TRBV5-1
CDR3 protein: ASSPRDRGAYNEQF

J gene: TRBJ1-5
V gene: TRBV18
CDR3 protein: ASSLGTERNQPQH

J gene: TRBJ1-5
V gene: TRBV27
CDR3 protein: ASSLPLGQKIQPQH

J gene: TRBJ2-1
V gene: TRBV4-1
CDR3 protein: ASSQGVGRTSNEQF

J gene: TRBJ1-1
V gene: TRBV20-1
CDR3 protein: SARDGQGAAF

J gene: TRBJ1-4
V gene: TRBV7-6
CDR3 protein: AGRTGTGDEKLF

J gene: TRBJ2-4
V gene: TRBV28
CDR3 protein: ASRGQGTPLDIQY

J gene: TRBJ2-1
V gene: TRBV12-3/TRBV12-4
CDR3 protein: ASRLWSGSYNEQF

J gene: TRBJ2-3
V gene: TRBV4-1
CDR3 protein: ASSQGDRAQY

J gene: TRBJ1-2
V gene: TRBV7-9
CDR3 protein: ASSLGGVGSPGGYT

J gene: TRBJ2-1
V gene: TRBV12-3/TRBV12-4
CDR3 protein: ASSFGRPKGHEQF

J gene: TRBJ2-1
V gene: TRBV6-5
CDR3 protein: ASRGTQDYNEQF

J gene: TRBJ1-5
V gene: TRBV28
CDR3 protein: ASSLSTGGAGQPQH

J gene: TRBJ2-7
V gene: TRBV6-1
CDR3 protein: ASKDERGTYEQY

J gene: TRBJ1-6
V gene: TRBV12-3/TRBV12-4
CDR3 protein: ASSWGQGTVNSPLH

J gene: TRBJ2-7
V gene: TRBV6-1
CDR3 protein: ASSTNRDSTYEQY

J gene: TRBJ2-3
V gene: TRBV7-9
CDR3 protein: ASSSSSGRSSDTQY